This T cell receptor (beta chain) originates from a study of CD8+ T cells in alopecia areata (dated by TCRdb to 2016 to 2019). In terms of the full investigation: The treated patients, all with moderate-to-severe alopecia areata, were enrolled in an open-label pilot trial of oral tofacitinib given at 5 to 10 mg twice daily. Patients received tofacitinib for 6 to 18 months and were then followed off drug for 6 months to check for delayed response and recurrence. For the treated patients, the SALT score, which quantifies what percentage of scalp surface area is affected, served as the measure of disease severity. The study used high-throughput TCRbeta sequencing to examine T cell clonal expansion in alopecia areata, in both the C3H/HeJ mouse model and human patients. Human TCRbeta sequencing covered scalp tissue and sorted CD4+ and CD8+ peripheral blood T cells from patchy and totalis/universalis alopecia areata patients and healthy controls. Biopsies were taken from tofacitinib-treated patients at baseline and at 4 and 24 weeks of treatment, and a later scalp biopsy was taken in several of the tofacitinib-treated patients. Clonality in the scalp was compared among normal scalp (n=4), patchy alopecia areata scalp (n=8), and alopecia totalis/universalis scalp (n=8). RNA was obtained with the PAXgene miRNA kit for fixed scalp, the miRNeasy kit for PBMCs, and the RNeasy kit for mouse skin. TCRbeta CDR3 regions were amplified by immunoSEQ multiplex PCR with 35 Vbeta forward and 13 Jbeta reverse primers. Overall study outcomes, separate from this receptor: Because the treated cohort was small and had just a single nonresponder, larger studies are needed to establish links between baseline CD8+ expansion and response. Resident alphabeta T cells in normal human skin are also sequenced, complicating scalp TCR repertoire analysis, unlike mouse skin dominated by gammadelta T cells. Shared TCR sequences between patients were less evident than in mice, which may be partly attributable to HLA diversity in the patient population. Tofacitinib significantly decreased scalp clonality and the number of expanded CD8+ clones among the top 100 scalp clones. Higher clonality and more expanded CD8+ clones were observed in lesional scalp than in normal scalp, particularly in alopecia totalis/universalis, a finding suggestive of antigenic drive. Many expanded lesional clones persisted in scalp and blood during tofacitinib treatment, which may partly explain relapse after stopping treatment.

Libraries were prepared through the immunoSEQ multiplex PCR assay. For TCR sequencing, RNA was extracted from every sample and reverse transcribed into cDNA to serve as template. SuperScript III was used to make first-strand cDNA, primed with a 2:1 mix of oligo-dT and random hexamers. A synthetic immune receptor repertoire was used to measure amplification bias, and any remaining bias was corrected computationally. Turning to the authors' computational methods: Raw reads were preprocessed to remove errors, and CDR3 was defined by IMGT conventions from the conserved cysteine to phenylalanine. Clonality was computed as 1 minus the Shannon entropy, with the entropy normalized by log2 of the number of productive unique TCRs. Whether scalp clones were CD4 or CD8 was inferred by matching scalp TCRbeta sequences against CD4 and CD8 repertoires sorted from blood. TCRdb obtained this table from immuneACCESS and retained in-frame rearrangements with V and J assigned. These tables miss some clones; where compared with another copy, unresolved V genes account for less than half of the shortfall, and the remainder is unexplained. From that table come the V and J calls and clone size; the DNA was used to work out D and trimming. Across this sample there are roughly 180,000 clones, with about 55% seen only once. The ten top clones hold 10% to 13% of the sample.

The meaning of the sample's time point label: 20 to 30 weeks on oral tofacitinib. The treatment or condition label, read with the paper, signifies: oral pan-JAK inhibitor, 5-10 mg twice daily. Peripheral blood and lesional scalp punch biopsies were obtained from patients with alopecia areata. After PBMCs were isolated by density centrifugation and stained for CD3, CD4 and CD8, a FACSAria was used to sort CD4+ and CD8+ T cells. To note about this clone: Its binding antigen is unknown. Per-base quality was not reported, and no clone a single base away is much larger than it.

From the cysteine up to the phenylalanine, the CDR3 has a length of 15 residues. Only CDR3 DNA remains: 45 bases, in frame from the first base. Taken from the germline V gene (reference sequence), the CDR1 and CDR2 loops are LNHDA and SQIVND. V is reduced by 3 bases and J by 0 bases, leaving a spacing of 9 bases between them. The sequence derives from a human donor with alopecia areata. This material consisted of CD8+ T cells sorted from blood, taken at week 24, from a patient treated with tofacitinib. The V and J segments used are TRBV19 and TRBJ1-5, with the D gene too uncertain to name. The DNA reads as follows: TGTGCCAGTAGTATGGCGGGATATAGCAATCAGCCCCAGCATTTT. Protein translation: CASSMAGYSNQPQHF.